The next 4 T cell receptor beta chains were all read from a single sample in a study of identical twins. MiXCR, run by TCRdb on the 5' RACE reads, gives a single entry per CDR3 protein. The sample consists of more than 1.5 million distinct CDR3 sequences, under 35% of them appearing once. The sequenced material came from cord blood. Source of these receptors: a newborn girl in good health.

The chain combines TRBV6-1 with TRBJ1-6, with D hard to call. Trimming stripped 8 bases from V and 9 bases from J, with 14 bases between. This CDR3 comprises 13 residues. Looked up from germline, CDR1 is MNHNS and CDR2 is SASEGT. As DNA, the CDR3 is TGTGCCAGCGGCCCGGGAGTAATTTCACCCCTCCACTTT. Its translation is CASGPGVISPLHF.

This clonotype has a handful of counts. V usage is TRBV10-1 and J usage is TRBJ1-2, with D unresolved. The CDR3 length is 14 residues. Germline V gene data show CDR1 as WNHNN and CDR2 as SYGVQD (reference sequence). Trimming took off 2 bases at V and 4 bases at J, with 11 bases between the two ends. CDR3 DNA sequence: TGCGCCAGCAGTGAGCTGTCGAGATTCTATGGCTACACCTTC. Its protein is CASSELSRFYGYTF.

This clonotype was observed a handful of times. The CDR3 sequence is CSAGTAFF. The CDR3 coding sequence is TGCAGTGCCGGGACAGCTTTCTTT. The V and J genes are TRBV20-1 and TRBJ1-1; D possibly corresponds to TRBD1 (5 bases). Trimming stripped 6 bases from V and 10 bases from J, with 6 bases between. Germline V gene data show CDR1 as DFQATT and CDR2 as SNEGSKA (reference sequence). The CDR3 runs 8 residues.

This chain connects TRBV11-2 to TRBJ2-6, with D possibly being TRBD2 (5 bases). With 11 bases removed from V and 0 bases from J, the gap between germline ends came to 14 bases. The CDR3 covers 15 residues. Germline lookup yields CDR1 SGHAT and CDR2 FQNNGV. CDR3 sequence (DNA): TGTGCCGGGAGTCGAGGTCGCTCTGGGGCCAACGTCCTGACTTTC. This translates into CAGSRGRSGANVLTF.